This T cell receptor (beta chain) was identified during a study of T cell responses to AZD1222 COVID-19 vaccine. Points from the study as a whole: The study reported that nearly half of spike-specific TCRs target unmutated variant regions. All repertoire sampling was performed exclusively after the peak T cell response. With two AZD1222 doses given, Spike-specific TCR breadth and depth both rose.

The assay was immunoSEQ multiplex PCR, and TCRdb's table has in-frame clones only and misses some. The sample gives around 160,000 clones, around 90% of which show up once; approximately 2.9% is in the top ten. This clone was detected once. Antigen: not known. The CDR3 has 15 amino acids. Germline V gives CDR1 MDHEN, CDR2 SYDVKM. The V and J ends lost 8 bases and 2 bases, in that order; junction bases with no gene match: 5. This chain connects TRBV28 to TRBJ1-5; TRBD1 matches 11 bases. The source is an adult in good health. The sample in question was peripheral blood, obtained on day 0 of MenACWY control vaccination. The CDR3 spells CASGPGQGGNQPQHF. The CDR3 DNA reads as TGTGCCAGCGGCCCGGGACAGGGGGGCAATCAGCCCCAGCATTTT.